This T cell receptor beta chain was captured in a study of regulatory T cells in long-lasting Graves disease. Time point denoted: newly diagnosed GD, antithyroid drugs for less than 3 months. PBMC-extracted RNA yielded the TCR library. This clonotype was detected many times. Building of the TCR beta libraries involved iRepertoire HTBI primers and Arm-PCR of CDR3 regions. TCRdb analysed the multiplex PCR reads with MiXCR anew, one entry per CDR3 protein. The sample consists of a few hundred thousand distinct CDR3 sequences, over 9.5% of them appearing once. After removal of 5 bases from V and 3 bases from J, the junction contained 4 bases not matched to a gene. The germline CDR1 and CDR2 sequences are MDHEN and SYDVKM. CDR3 length equals 13 residues. This same sample was also taken into another study, of T cells in Graves' hyperthyroidism and ophthalmopathy.

The rearrangement links TRBV28 to TRBJ2-7; TRBD1 matches 7 bases. This material consisted of peripheral blood mononuclear cells (PBMCs), taken at new diagnosis, from a patient treated with antithyroid drugs. The sequence derives from a woman younger than 35 with Graves disease. CDR3 residues: CASSDDRVYEQYF. CDR3 DNA sequence: TGTGCCAGCAGTGATGACAGGGTCTACGAGCAGTACTTC.